This TCR beta chain was documented in a study of cytomegalovirus exposure and HLA in healthy donors. A multiplex PCR was run with 60 Vbeta primers and 13 Jbeta primers. Some clones are missing from TCRdb's copy, which holds only in-frame ones; the method was immunoSEQ multiplex PCR. The repertoire has about 220,000 clones, less than 85% of them found once; the top ten carry 0.6% to 0.7%. Germline loops: CDR1 SGHVS, CDR2 FQNEAQ. After removal of 5 bases from V and 7 bases from J, the junction contained 8 bases not matched to a gene. The CDR3 is made up of 15 amino acids. V is TRBV7-8 and J is TRBJ1-6; 7 bases agree with TRBD1. The sequence was obtained from a man younger than 30 in good health and CMV-seronegative. The sequenced sample consisted of PBMCs. The CDR3 loop is CASSTTGQRNSPLHF. Here the CDR3 DNA reads TGTGCCAGCAGCACTACGGGACAGAGAAATTCACCCCTCCACTTT. The variable domain in full, with the rest retrieved from reference TRBV7-8 and TRBJ1-6, is GAGVSQSPRYKVAKRGQDVALRCDPISGHVSLFWYQQALGQGPEFLTYFQNEAQLDKSGLPSDRFFAERPEGSVSTLKIQRTQQEDSAVYLCASSTTGQRNSPLHFGNGTRLTVT.